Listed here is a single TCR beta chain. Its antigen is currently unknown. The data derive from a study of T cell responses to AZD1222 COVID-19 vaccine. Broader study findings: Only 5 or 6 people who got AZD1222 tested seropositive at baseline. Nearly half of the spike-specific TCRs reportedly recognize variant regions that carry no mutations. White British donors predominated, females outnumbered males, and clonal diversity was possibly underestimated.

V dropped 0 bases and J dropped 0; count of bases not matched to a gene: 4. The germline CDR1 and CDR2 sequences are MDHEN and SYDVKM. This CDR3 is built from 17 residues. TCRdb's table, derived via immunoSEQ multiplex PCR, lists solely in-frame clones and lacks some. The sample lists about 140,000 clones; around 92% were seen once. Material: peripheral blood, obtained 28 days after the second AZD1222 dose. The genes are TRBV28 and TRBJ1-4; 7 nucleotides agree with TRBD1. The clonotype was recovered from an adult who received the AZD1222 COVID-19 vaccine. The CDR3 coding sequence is TGTGCCAGCAGTTTATGGGGCAGGGGGACAACTAATGAAAAACTGTTTTTT. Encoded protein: CASSLWGRGTTNEKLFF. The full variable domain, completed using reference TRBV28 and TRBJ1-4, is DVKVTQSSRYLVKRTGEKVFLECVQDMDHENMFWYRQDPGLGLRLIYFSYDVKMKEKGDIPEGYSVSREKKERFSLILESASTNQTSMYLCASSLWGRGTTNEKLFFGSGTQLSVL.